Following are 23 T cell receptor beta chains from one sample sequenced in a study of PD-1 blockade in classical Hodgkin lymphoma. The time point: cycle 4 day 1 (C4D1), after around six weeks of nivolumab. Relapse after autologous stem cell transplantation occurred in every patient, and brentuximab vedotin exposure varied. Data came from immunoSEQ multiplex PCR; TCRdb stores just in-frame clones and leaves some out. Of about 33,000 clones in the sample, approximately 65% are singletons; the top ten hold under 4.5%. Source: peripheral blood mononuclear cells (PBMCs), taken before the fourth cycle of nivolumab. The source of these receptors is a human donor with classical Hodgkin lymphoma.

The rearrangement links TRBV13 to TRBJ2-7; TRBD1 matches at 10 bases. V lost 4 bases and J lost 3; bases outside the gene matches: 3. This CDR3 comprises 14 residues. Germline V gives CDR1 PRHDT, CDR2 FYEKMQ (reference sequence). CDR3 DNA sequence: TGTGCCAGCAGCTACCGGGACAGGGGCTACGAGCAGTACTTC. Protein sequence: CASSYRDRGYEQYF.

The V gene is TRBV7-9, the J gene TRBJ2-7, with D uncertain. V was shortened by 5 bases and J by 3 bases, with 11 bases between the two germline ends. CDR1 and CDR2 (germline): SEHNR, FQNEAQ (reference sequence). The length of the CDR3 is 13 residues. CDR3 region: CASSHLYSYEQYF. CDR3 nucleotides: TGTGCCAGCAGCCACCTCTACAGCTACGAGCAGTACTTC.

The CDR3 protein is CASSLNNYEQYF. CDR3 coding DNA: TGTGCCAGCAGCTTAAATAATTACGAGCAGTACTTC. V gene TRBV13 combines with J gene TRBJ2-7; D remains ambiguous. CDR3 size: 12 residues. V was pared by 2 bases and J by 4 bases, with 6 bases between. From germline, CDR1 is PRHDT and CDR2 FYEKMQ (reference sequence).

This clone was counted between two and nine times. The chain employs TRBV29-1 and TRBJ2-1; 7 bases are shared with TRBD1. Looked up from germline, CDR1 is SQVTM and CDR2 is ANQGSEA. The CDR3 has 14 amino acids. The V segment lost 3 bases and the J segment 2 bases; nucleotides outside the gene matches: 4. The CDR3 sequence: CSVEFGTAYNEQFF. As DNA, the CDR3 is TGCAGCGTTGAGTTCGGGACAGCCTACAATGAGCAGTTCTTC.

The V call is TRBV25-1, the J call TRBJ2-7; D unresolved. Germline V gives CDR1 MGHDK, CDR2 SYGVNS. CDR3 length: 11 amino acids. The ends were cut back, 7 bases at V and 6 bases at J, with 10 bases in the middle. This CDR3 is CASIRKGEQYF. CDR3 DNA sequence: TGTGCCAGCATAAGAAAGGGCGAGCAGTACTTC.

The V gene is TRBV12-5, the J gene TRBJ2-7; no clear D gene. V was cut by 6 bases and J by 5 bases, with 8 bases left in between. Germline V gene sequence: CDR1 LGHNT, CDR2 FRNRAP. CDR3 length: 11 residues. CDR3 sequence: CASGTRNEQYF. The CDR3, as DNA: TGTGCTAGTGGGACACGGAACGAGCAGTACTTC.

This chain links TRBV6-1 with TRBJ2-5; D not certain. The CDR3 spans 13 residues. Per the germline V gene, CDR1 is MNHNS and CDR2 is SASEGT. V was shortened by 4 bases and J by 1 base, with 7 bases between the two germline ends. Here the CDR3 reads CASSVAFQETQYF. The CDR3 DNA is TGTGCCAGCAGTGTAGCCTTCCAAGAGACCCAGTACTTC.

The genes are TRBV7-2 and TRBJ2-7; the D is unclear. This CDR3 is built from 11 residues. Trimming cost V 6 bases and J 3 bases, with 6 bases left between them. Germline V gene data show CDR1 as SGHTA and CDR2 as FQGNSA. The CDR3 coding sequence is TGTGCCAGCAGTGCCTTCTACGAGCAGTACTTC. Amino acid sequence: CASSAFYEQYF. Full variable domain (remainder filled in from reference TRBV7-2 and TRBJ2-7): GAGVSQSPSNKVTEKGKDVELRCDPISGHTALYWYRQSLGQGLEFLIYFQGNSAPDKSGLPSDRFSAERTGGSVSTLTIQRTQQEDSAVYLCASSAFYEQYFGPGTRLTVT.

The gene calls are TRBV5-8 and TRBJ2-5, with 11 nucleotides matching TRBD2. CDR3 length: 15 residues. Germline CDR1 SGHTS, CDR2 YDEGEE. V dropped 4 bases and J dropped 3; count of bases not matched to a gene: 5. The CDR3 nucleotides are TGTGCCAGCAGCCCGGGACTAGCGGATAAAGAGACCCAGTACTTC. Amino acid sequence: CASSPGLADKETQYF. The full variable domain, completed using reference TRBV5-8 and TRBJ2-5, is EAGVTQSPTHLIKTRGQQATLRCSPISGHTSVYWYQQALGLGLQFLLWYDEGEERNRGNFPPRFSGRQFPNYSSELNVNALELEDSALYLCASSPGLADKETQYFGPGTRLLVL.

The V and J genes are TRBV7-2 and TRBJ2-5; TRBD1 might be the D (6 bases). The J call could be wrong; TRBJ2-7 is a better fit for the DNA end. Germline loops: CDR1 SGHTA, CDR2 FQGNSA. CDR3 length equals 18 residues. This CDR3 reads CASSLPLGLQGNSYEQYF. The CDR3 DNA is TGTGCCAGCAGCTTACCGCTGGGATTACAGGGAAACTCCTACGAGCAGTACTTC.

J is TRBJ2-6 and V is TRBV19; TRBD2 aligns across 15 bases. CDR1 and CDR2 (germline): LNHDA, SQIVND (reference sequence). With 3 bases clipped from V and 2 bases from J, the junction kept 5 bases outside the gene matches. The CDR3 length is 19 residues. The CDR3 loop is CASSIGLAGGLAGANVLTF. CDR3 bases: TGTGCCAGTAGTATCGGACTAGCGGGAGGGCTGGCTGGGGCCAACGTCCTGACTTTC.

This chain's CDR3 is CASNWGGEQFF. DNA for the CDR3: TGTGCCAGCAACTGGGGGGGAGAGCAGTTCTTC. The rearrangement joins TRBV7-9 to TRBJ2-1; 7 bases are a match to TRBD2. J lost 10 bases, V lost 7 bases, and 4 bases had no gene match. Germline CDR1 is SEHNR and CDR2 is FQNEAQ (reference sequence). The CDR3 consists of 11 residues.

The V gene is TRBV6-5, the J gene TRBJ2-7; 8 nucleotides match TRBD1. The germline V gene has CDR1 MNHEY and CDR2 SVGAGI. The CDR3 spans 15 residues. V dropped 3 bases and J dropped 3; count of bases not matched to a gene: 7. The CDR3 nucleotides are TGTGCCAGCAGTTATTTTTCCGGACAGGGCTACGAGCAGTACTTC. Residues: CASSYFSGQGYEQYF.

CDR3 sequence: CASSKRSGGVHTDTQYF. In nucleotides, the CDR3 is TGTGCCAGCAGCAAAAGAAGCGGGGGGGTTCACACAGATACGCAGTATTTT. The J gene is TRBJ2-3, the V gene TRBV13, with 10 bases fitting TRBD2. Unmatched junction bases numbered 10, after V lost 5 bases and J lost 2 bases. This CDR3 spans 17 amino acids. From germline, CDR1 is PRHDT and CDR2 FYEKMQ (reference sequence).

The CDR3 loop reads CASSSRTSGGEETQYF. The CDR3 nucleotides are TGTGCCAGCAGTTCCAGGACTAGCGGGGGGGAAGAGACCCAGTACTTC. V usage is TRBV5-4 and J usage is TRBJ2-5, with 15 nucleotides matching TRBD2. The CDR3 is made up of 16 amino acids. With V trimmed by 5 bases and J by 3 bases, 5 bases remained unmatched. Germline loops: CDR1 SGHNT, CDR2 YYREEE (reference sequence).

This clone was seen a single time. The chain employs TRBV11-2 and TRBJ2-5; the match to TRBD2 covers 8 bases. Per germline, CDR1 SGHAT and CDR2 FQNNGV. J lost 0 bases, V lost 1 base, and 7 bases had no gene match. This CDR3 has 17 amino acids. The CDR3 DNA reads as TGTGCCAGCAGCTTAGCCCCGCGCGGGGGGTACCAAGAGACCCAGTACTTC. Protein sequence: CASSLAPRGGYQETQYF.

This clone is a singleton in its sample. The chain combines TRBV27 with TRBJ2-4; 13 bases are a match to TRBD2. The junction had 12 bases not matched to a gene; V was cut back by 6 bases and J by 10 bases. This CDR3 comprises 16 residues. Germline V CDR1 and CDR2: MNHEY, SMNVEV (reference sequence). CDR3 in amino acids: CASRTTSGGWGWIQYF. CDR3 nucleotide sequence: TGTGCCAGCAGGACGACTAGCGGGGGGTGGGGGTGGATTCAGTACTTC.

The chain is built from TRBV5-1 and TRBJ2-6; 11 bases match TRBD1. The trim removed 7 bases at V and 1 base at J, leaving 10 bases unmatched. Germline-derived CDR1 and CDR2 are SGHRS and YFSETQ. CDR3 length: 18 amino acids. The CDR3 DNA reads as TGCGCCAGCGGGAGAGGGACAGGGGGTAGTTCTGGGGCCAACGTCCTGACTTTC. Encoded protein: CASGRGTGGSSGANVLTF.

This clone was counted only a few times. The J gene is TRBJ2-1, the V gene TRBV6-5; D unresolved. The germline V gene has CDR1 MNHEY and CDR2 SVGAGI. CDR3 length: 12 amino acids. V shed 10 bases and J shed 6 bases, with 13 bases lying between them. The CDR3 is CATGWGPNEQFF. The CDR3 DNA follows: TGTGCCACCGGGTGGGGTCCCAATGAGCAGTTCTTC.

In this sample, this clone turned up a few times. The V gene is TRBV5-1, the J gene TRBJ1-1; D is possibly TRBD1 (6 bases). CDR3 length: 12 residues. The germline gives CDR1 SGHRS, CDR2 YFSETQ. The ends were cut back, 3 bases at V and 6 bases at J, with 9 bases in the middle. The CDR3 protein is CASSWEGAEAFF. In nucleotides, the CDR3 is TGCGCCAGCAGCTGGGAGGGGGCTGAAGCTTTCTTT. Based on the CDR3 plus reference TRBV5-1 and TRBJ1-1, the full variable domain is KAGVTQTPRYLIKTRGQQVTLSCSPISGHRSVSWYQQTPGQGLQFLFEYFSETQRNKGNFPGRFSGRQFSNSRSEMNVSTLELGDSALYLCASSWEGAEAFFGQGTRLTVV.

V and J are TRBV7-2 and TRBJ2-3, with D perhaps TRBD1 (6 bases). Germline-derived CDR1 and CDR2 are SGHTA and FQGNSA. Trimming pared 5 bases from V and 4 bases from J, leaving 13 bases between. The CDR3 totals 14 residues. Here the CDR3 DNA reads TGTGCCAGCAGCCCAGCCCACAGGGCAGATACGCAGTATTTT. Translated: CASSPAHRADTQYF. The full variable domain, in which reference TRBV7-2 and TRBJ2-3 provide the parts outside the CDR3, is GAGVSQSPSNKVTEKGKDVELRCDPISGHTALYWYRQSLGQGLEFLIYFQGNSAPDKSGLPSDRFSAERTGGSVSTLTIQRTQQEDSAVYLCASSPAHRADTQYFGPGTRLTVL.

V and J are TRBV15 and TRBJ2-7; D call uncertain. This CDR3 comprises 12 residues. Germline lookup yields CDR1 LNHNV and CDR2 YYDKDF (reference sequence). Between the trimmed V and J ends, which lost 3 bases and 7 bases, there was a span of 10 bases. The chain's CDR3 is CATSRPGREQYF. DNA for the CDR3: TGTGCCACCAGCAGGCCCGGTAGGGAGCAGTACTTC.

The chain couples TRBV29-1 to TRBJ2-7; TRBD1 is a possible D gene (5 bases). Germline V lookup: CDR1 SQVTM, CDR2 ANQGSEA. CDR3 size: 11 residues. V lost 6 bases and J 13 bases, leaving 19 bases between the germline ends. CDR3 nucleotide sequence: TGCAGCGTGTTCCTAGGCAGGGCCACTTACTTC. Protein product: CSVFLGRATYF.